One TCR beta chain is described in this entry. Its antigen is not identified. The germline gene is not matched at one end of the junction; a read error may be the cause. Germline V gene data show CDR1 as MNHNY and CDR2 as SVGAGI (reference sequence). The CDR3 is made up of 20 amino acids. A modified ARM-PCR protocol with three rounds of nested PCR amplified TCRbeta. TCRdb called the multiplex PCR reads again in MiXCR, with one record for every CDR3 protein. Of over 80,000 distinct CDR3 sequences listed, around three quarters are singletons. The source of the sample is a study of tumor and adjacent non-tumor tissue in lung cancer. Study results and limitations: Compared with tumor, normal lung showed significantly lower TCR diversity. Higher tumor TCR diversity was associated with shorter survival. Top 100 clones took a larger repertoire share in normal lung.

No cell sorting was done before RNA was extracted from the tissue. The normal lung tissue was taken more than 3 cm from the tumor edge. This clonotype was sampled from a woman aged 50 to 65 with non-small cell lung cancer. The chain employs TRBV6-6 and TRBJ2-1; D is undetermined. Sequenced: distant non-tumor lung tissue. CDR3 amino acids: CASSNRLRASEWATLNELFF. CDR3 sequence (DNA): TGTGCCAGCAGCAACCGCCTAAGGGCCTCGGAGTGGGCCACCCTCAATGAGCTGTTCTTC.